This record concerns one T cell receptor (beta chain) sequence. The sample is drawn from a study of blood T cell repertoires in COVID-19. Clones were sequenced by immunoSEQ multiplex PCR, and TCRdb holds only the in-frame ones, with some missing. There are roughly 380,000 clones in the sample; approximately 80% occur only once, and more than 0.85% lies in the top ten. The V segment lost 5 bases and the J segment 8 bases; nucleotides outside the gene matches: 16. The germline V gene encodes CDR1 SEHNR and CDR2 FQNEAQ (reference sequence). CDR3 size: 17 residues. The sequence was collected from a human donor with acute or convalescent COVID-19. The donor label of this sample is uncertain. The rearrangement joins TRBV7-9 to TRBJ2-1; TRBD2 agrees at 9 bases. Sequenced sample: peripheral blood. This chain's CDR3 is CASSLSTLRGGDYEQFF. CDR3 DNA: TGTGCCAGCAGCCTGTCGACTTTGCGGGGGGGCGATTATGAGCAGTTCTTC.